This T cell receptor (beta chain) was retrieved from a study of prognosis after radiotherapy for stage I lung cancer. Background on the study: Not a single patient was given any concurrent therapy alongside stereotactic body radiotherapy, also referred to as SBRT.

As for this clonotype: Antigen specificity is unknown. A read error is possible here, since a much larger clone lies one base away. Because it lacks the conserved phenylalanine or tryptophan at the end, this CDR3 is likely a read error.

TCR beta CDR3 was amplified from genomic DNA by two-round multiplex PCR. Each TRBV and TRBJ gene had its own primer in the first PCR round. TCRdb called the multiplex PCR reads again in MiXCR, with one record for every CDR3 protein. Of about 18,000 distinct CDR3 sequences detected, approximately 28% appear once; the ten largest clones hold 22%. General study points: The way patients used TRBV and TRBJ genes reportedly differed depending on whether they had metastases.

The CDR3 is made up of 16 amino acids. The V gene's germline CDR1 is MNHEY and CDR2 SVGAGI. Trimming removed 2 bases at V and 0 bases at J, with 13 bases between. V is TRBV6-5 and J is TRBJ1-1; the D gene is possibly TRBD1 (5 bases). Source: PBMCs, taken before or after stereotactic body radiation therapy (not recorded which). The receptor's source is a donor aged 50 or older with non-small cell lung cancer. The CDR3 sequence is CASSYPQGSMNTEAFS. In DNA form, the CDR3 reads TGTGCCAGCAGTTACCCCCAGGGCAGCATGAACACTGAAGCTTTCTCT.